The clone carrying this T cell receptor (beta chain) was detected once. The antigen remains undetermined. CDR3 size: 16 residues. The sample is drawn from a study of T cell clonotyping in hematopoietic cell transplantation. Study-wide context: Recipients' pretransplant samples followed cytoreduction. General observations from the study: No sorting was done, leaving CD4 and CD8 contributions mixed.

As to time point: recipient sample about 28 days before transplant, after cytoreduction. Repertoires were generated with immunoSEQ multiplex PCR, while TCRdb's copy carries only in-frame clones and drops some. The sample comprises 20,000 to 30,000 clones, 84% of which are singletons, and about a quarter rests with the top ten. The chain recombines TRBV21-1 with TRBJ2-7; the table's D gene call, TRBD1, was not cross checked with the DNA. TRBV21-1 constitutes a pseudogene. The sample was peripheral blood mononuclear cells, taken before stem cell transplant. The clonotype was recovered from a woman aged 55 to 70 with acute myeloid leukemia. Some clones in this sample may be carry-over from other donors' samples. CDR3 loop: CASSKENRDTSYEQYF. CDR3 bases: TGTGCCAGCAGCAAAGAGAACCGGGACACGTCCTACGAGCAGTACTTC.